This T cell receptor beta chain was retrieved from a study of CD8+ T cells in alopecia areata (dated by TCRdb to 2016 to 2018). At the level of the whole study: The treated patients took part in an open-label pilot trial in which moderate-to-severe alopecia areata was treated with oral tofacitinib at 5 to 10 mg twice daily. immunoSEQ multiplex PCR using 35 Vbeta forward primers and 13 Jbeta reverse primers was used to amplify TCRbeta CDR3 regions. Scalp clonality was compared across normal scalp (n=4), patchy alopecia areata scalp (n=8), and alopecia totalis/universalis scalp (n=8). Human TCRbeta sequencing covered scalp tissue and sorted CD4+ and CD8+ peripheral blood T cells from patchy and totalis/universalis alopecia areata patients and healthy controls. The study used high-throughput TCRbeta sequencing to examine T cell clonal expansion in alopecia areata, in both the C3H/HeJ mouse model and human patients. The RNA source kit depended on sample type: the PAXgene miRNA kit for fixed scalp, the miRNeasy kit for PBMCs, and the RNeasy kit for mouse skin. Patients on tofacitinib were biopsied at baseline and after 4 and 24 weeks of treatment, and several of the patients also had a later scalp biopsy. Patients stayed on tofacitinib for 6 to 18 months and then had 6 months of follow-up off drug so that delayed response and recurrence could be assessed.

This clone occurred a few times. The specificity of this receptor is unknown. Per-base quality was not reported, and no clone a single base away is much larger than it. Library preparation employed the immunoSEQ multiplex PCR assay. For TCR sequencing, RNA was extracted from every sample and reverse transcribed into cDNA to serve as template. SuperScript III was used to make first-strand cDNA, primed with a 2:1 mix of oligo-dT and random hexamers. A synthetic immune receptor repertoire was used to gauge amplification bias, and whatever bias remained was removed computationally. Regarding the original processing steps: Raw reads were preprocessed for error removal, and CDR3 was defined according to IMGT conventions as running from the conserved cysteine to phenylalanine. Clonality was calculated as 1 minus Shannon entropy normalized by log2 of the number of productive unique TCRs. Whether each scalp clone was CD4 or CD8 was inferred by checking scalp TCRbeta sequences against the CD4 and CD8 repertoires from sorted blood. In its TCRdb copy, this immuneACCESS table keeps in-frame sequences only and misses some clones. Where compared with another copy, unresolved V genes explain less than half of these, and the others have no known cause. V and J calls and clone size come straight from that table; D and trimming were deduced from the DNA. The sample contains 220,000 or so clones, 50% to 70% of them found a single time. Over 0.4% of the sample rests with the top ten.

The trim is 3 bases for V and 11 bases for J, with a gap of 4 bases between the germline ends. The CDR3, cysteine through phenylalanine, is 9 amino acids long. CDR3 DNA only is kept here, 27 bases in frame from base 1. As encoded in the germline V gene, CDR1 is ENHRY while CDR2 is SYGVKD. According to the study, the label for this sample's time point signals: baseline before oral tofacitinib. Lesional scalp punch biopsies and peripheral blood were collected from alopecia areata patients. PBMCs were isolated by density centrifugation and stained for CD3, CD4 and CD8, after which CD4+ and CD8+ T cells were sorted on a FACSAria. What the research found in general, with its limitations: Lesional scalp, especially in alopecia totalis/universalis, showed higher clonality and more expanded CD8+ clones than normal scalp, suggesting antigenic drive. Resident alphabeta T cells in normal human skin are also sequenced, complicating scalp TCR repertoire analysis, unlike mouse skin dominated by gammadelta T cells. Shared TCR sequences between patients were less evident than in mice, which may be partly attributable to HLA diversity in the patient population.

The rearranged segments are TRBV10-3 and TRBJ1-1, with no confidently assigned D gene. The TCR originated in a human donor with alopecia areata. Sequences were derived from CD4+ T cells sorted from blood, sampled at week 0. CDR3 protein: CAISDRAFF. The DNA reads TGTGCCATCAGTGATAGGGCTTTCTTT.